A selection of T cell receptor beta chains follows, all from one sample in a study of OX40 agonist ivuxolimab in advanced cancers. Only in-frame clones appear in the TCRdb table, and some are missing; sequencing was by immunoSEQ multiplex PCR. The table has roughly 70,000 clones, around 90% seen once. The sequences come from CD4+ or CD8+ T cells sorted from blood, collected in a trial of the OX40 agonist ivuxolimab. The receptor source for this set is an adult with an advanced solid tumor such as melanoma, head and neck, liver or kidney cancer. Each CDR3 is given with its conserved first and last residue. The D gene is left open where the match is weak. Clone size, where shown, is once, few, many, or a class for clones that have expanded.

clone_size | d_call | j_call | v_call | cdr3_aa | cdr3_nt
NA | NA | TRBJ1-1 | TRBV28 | CASSQPGPGEVEAFF | TGTGCCAGCAGTCAGCCGGGGCCCGGGGAGGTTGAAGCTTTCTTT
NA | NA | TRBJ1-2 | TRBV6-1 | CASSKQGTGYTF | TGTGCCAGCAGTAAACAGGGAACCGGCTACACCTTC
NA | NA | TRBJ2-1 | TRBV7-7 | CASSVYVTSYNEQFF | TGTGCCAGCAGCGTTTATGTGACGTCCTACAATGAGCAGTTCTTC
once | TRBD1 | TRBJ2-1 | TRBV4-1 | CASSPTGTGRNEQFF | TGCGCCAGCAGCCCAACCGGGACAGGGAGGAATGAGCAGTTCTTC
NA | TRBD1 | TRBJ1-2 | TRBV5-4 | CASSLMTGNYGYTF | TGTGCCAGCAGCTTGATGACAGGGAACTATGGCTACACCTTC
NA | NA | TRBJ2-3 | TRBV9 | CASSVGIGRMTDTQYF | TGTGCCAGCAGCGTAGGTATCGGGCGGATGACAGATACGCAGTATTTT
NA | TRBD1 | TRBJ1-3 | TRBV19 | CASSSDRVGNTIYF | TGTGCCAGTAGTTCGGACAGGGTTGGAAACACCATATATTTT
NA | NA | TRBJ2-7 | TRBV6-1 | CASSDRRNSYEQYF | TGTGCCAGCAGTGACCGACGTAACTCCTACGAGCAGTACTTC
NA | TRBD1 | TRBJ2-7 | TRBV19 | CASSPAGQGYYEQYF | TGTGCCAGTAGTCCGGCGGGACAGGGCTACTACGAGCAGTACTTC
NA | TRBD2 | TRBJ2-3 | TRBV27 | CASSHPREGLAGETDTQYF | TGTGCCAGCAGCCATCCCAGGGAGGGACTAGCGGGAGAAACAGATACGCAGTATTTT
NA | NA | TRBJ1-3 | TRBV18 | CASSPLGPGPGNTIYF | TGTGCCAGCTCACCCCTAGGACCCGGGCCCGGAAACACCATATATTTT
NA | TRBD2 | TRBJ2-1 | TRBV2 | CASTPGLDSYNEQFF | TGTGCCAGCACCCCGGGACTAGACTCCTACAATGAGCAGTTCTTC
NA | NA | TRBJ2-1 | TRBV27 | CASRYGASTYNEQFF | TGTGCCAGCAGATACGGGGCTAGCACCTACAATGAGCAGTTCTTC
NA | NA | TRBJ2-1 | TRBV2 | CASSQRVSYNEQFF | TGTGCCAGCAGCCAGCGGGTTTCTTACAATGAGCAGTTCTTC
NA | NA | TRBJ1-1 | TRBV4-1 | CASSPRTKEMAFF | TGCGCCAGCAGCCCGCGGACAAAGGAGATGGCTTTCTTT
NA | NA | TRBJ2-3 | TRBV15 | CATSLGQTLTSSTDTQYF | TGTGCCACCAGCCTTGGACAGACACTTACATCTAGCACAGATACGCAGTATTTT
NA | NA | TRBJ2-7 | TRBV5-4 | CASSSRARALPYEQYF | TGTGCCAGCAGCTCCCGAGCGCGGGCCCTGCCCTACGAGCAGTACTTC
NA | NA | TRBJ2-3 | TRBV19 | CASRPLGGDTQYF | TGTGCCAGTAGGCCCTTGGGTGGGGATACGCAGTATTTT
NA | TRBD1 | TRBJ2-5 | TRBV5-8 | CASSKGQGQETQYF | TGTGCCAGCAGCAAAGGACAGGGGCAAGAGACCCAGTACTTC
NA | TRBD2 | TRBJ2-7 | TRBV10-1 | CASRETGGAGLAGGKPYEQYF | TGCGCCAGCAGAGAAACAGGGGGCGCGGGACTAGCGGGAGGGAAGCCCTACGAGCAGTACTTC
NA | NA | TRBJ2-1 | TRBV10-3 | CAIRGDFSYNEQFF | TGTGCCATCAGGGGGGACTTCTCCTACAATGAGCAGTTCTTC
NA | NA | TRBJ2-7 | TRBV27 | CASKLSQAGGYEQYF | TGTGCCAGCAAACTAAGTCAGGCGGGCGGCTACGAGCAGTACTTC
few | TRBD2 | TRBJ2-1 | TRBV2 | CASSERGGSSYNEQFF | TGTGCCAGCAGTGAACGGGGGGGGAGCTCCTACAATGAGCAGTTCTTC
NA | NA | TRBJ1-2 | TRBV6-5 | CASRKDGNYGYTF | TGTGCCAGCAGAAAGGACGGAAACTATGGCTACACCTTC
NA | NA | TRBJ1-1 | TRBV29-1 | CSVNLPANTEAFF | TGCAGCGTTAATCTACCTGCGAACACTGAAGCTTTCTTT
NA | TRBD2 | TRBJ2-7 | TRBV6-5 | CASGTTSGYSYEQYF | TGTGCCAGCGGTACTACTAGCGGGTACTCCTACGAGCAGTACTTC
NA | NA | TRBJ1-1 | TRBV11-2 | CASSSIRGRNTEAFF | TGTGCCAGCAGCTCCATTAGGGGGAGGAACACTGAAGCTTTCTTT
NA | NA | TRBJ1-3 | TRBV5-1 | CASKRESSGNTIYF | TGCGCCAGCAAACGGGAAAGCTCTGGAAACACCATATATTTT